This T cell receptor (beta chain) was identified in a study of blood T cell repertoires in COVID-19. Study summary: The study drew acute and convalescent COVID-19 samples from the United States, Italy and Spain. T cells, B-cell-depleted T cells, or PBMCs supplied cDNA or gDNA.

The CDR3 spans 15 residues. The germline V gene encodes CDR1 LNHDA and CDR2 SQIVND (reference sequence). Trimming removed 3 bases from V and 3 bases from J, with 13 bases in between. Authors' analysis steps: Reference gene primer amplification gave nucleated cell count estimates. This table comes from immunoSEQ multiplex PCR, and its TCRdb copy is limited to in-frame clones, with some not included. The D gene and trimming were derived from the DNA, and the V and J assignments and clone size from that table. Here the sample spans some 240,000 clones, roughly 87% being singletons. The chain joins TRBV19 to TRBJ2-3, with D uncertain. This TCR came from a woman between 40 and 50 years old who had recovered from COVID-19. The specimen was peripheral blood. The CDR3 region is CASSISSQSTDTQYF. CDR3 DNA sequence: TGTGCCAGTAGTATTAGCAGTCAATCGACAGATACGCAGTATTTT. Together with reference TRBV19 and TRBJ2-3, the CDR3 gives the full variable domain: DGGITQSPKYLFRKEGQNVTLSCEQNLNHDAMYWYRQDPGQGLRLIYYSQIVNDFQKGDIAEGYSVSREKKESFPLTVTSAQKNPTAFYLCASSISSQSTDTQYFGPGTRLTVL.